The present T cell receptor beta chain was sequenced within a study of cytomegalovirus exposure and HLA in healthy donors. For the study at large: Of all 400 or so donors who were genotyped, under 90% belonged to the Caucasian-associated ancestry cluster.

The CDR3 runs to 13 residues. Germline CDR1 MRHNA, CDR2 SNTAGT. V shed 9 bases, J shed 5 bases, and the junction held 7 bases outside the gene matches. PCR employed 60 Vbeta and 13 Jbeta primers. TCRdb's table, derived via immunoSEQ multiplex PCR, lists solely in-frame clones and lacks some. The data hold some 160,000 clones, with roughly 84% observed a single time. Sample: PBMCs. The gene calls are TRBV6-4 and TRBJ2-1; 7 bases map to TRBD2. The receptor was isolated from a boy under 10 years old in good health and CMV-seronegative. The CDR3 here is CASAGEDNNEQFF. Written as DNA, the CDR3 is TGTGCCAGTGCGGGGGAGGATAACAATGAGCAGTTCTTC.